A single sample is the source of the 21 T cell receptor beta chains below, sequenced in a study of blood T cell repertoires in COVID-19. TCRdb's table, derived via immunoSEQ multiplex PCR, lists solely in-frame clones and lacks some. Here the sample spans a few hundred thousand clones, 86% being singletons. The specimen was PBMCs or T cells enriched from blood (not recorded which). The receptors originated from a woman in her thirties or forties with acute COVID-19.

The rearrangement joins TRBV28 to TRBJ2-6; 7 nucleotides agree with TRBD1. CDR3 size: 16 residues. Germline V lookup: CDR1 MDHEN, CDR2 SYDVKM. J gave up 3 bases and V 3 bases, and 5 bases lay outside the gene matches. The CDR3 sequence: CASSFEGAYGANVLTF. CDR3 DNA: TGTGCCAGCAGTTTCGAGGGGGCTTATGGGGCCAACGTCCTGACTTTC.

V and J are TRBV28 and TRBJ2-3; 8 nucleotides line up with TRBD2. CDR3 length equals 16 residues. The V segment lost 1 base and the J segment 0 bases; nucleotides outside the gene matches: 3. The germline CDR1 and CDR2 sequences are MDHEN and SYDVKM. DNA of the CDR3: TGTGCCAGCAGTTTATCCGCTAGCGGGAGCACAGATACGCAGTATTTT. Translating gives CASSLSASGSTDTQYF.

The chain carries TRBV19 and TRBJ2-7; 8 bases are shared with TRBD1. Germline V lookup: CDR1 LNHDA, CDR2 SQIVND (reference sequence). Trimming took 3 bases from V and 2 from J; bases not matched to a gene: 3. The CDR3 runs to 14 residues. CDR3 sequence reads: CASSIETGAYEQYF. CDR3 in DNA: TGTGCCAGTAGTATTGAGACAGGGGCCTACGAGCAGTACTTC.

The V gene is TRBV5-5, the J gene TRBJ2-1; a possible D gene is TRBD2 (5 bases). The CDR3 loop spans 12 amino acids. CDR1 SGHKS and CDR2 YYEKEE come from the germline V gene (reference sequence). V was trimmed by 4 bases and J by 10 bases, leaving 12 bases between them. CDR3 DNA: TGTGCCAGCAGCCCACTAGTGCAGGAGCAGTTCTTC. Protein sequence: CASSPLVQEQFF.

CDR3 residues: CASSQEVAGVGPEQFF. In nucleotides, the CDR3 is TGTGCCAGCAGCCAAGAAGTAGCGGGAGTAGGTCCTGAGCAGTTCTTC. The chain couples TRBV4-2 to TRBJ2-1; 9 nucleotides align to TRBD2. This CDR3 has 16 residues. The ends lost 0 bases at V and 9 bases at J; junction bases unmatched: 9. Germline V lookup: CDR1 LGHNA, CDR2 YNFKEQ.

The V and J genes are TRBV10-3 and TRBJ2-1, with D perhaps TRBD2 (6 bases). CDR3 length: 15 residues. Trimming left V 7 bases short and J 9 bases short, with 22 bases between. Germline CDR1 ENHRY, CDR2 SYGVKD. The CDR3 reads CAIKSPTSGPVEQFF. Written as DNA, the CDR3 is TGTGCCATCAAGTCGCCGACTAGTGGACCAGTTGAGCAGTTCTTC.

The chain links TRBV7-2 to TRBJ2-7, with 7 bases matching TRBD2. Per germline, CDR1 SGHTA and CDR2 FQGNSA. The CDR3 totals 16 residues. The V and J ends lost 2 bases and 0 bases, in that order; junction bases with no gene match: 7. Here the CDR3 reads CASSLRWGGSSYEQYF. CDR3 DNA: TGTGCCAGCAGCTTAAGGTGGGGCGGGAGCTCCTACGAGCAGTACTTC. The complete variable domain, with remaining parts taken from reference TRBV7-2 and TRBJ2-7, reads GAGVSQSPSNKVTEKGKDVELRCDPISGHTALYWYRQSLGQGLEFLIYFQGNSAPDKSGLPSDRFSAERTGGSVSTLTIQRTQQEDSAVYLCASSLRWGGSSYEQYFGPGTRLTVT.

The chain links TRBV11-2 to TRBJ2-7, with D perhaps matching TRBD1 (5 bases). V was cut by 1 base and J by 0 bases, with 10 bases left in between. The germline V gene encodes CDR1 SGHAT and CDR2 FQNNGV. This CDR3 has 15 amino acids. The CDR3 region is CASSLAGSSSYEQYF. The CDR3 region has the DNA TGTGCCAGCAGCTTAGCAGGGTCAAGCTCCTACGAGCAGTACTTC.

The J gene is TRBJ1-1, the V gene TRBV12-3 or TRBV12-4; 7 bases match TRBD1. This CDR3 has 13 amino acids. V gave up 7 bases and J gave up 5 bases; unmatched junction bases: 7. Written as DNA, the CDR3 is TGTGCCAGCACCTTGGGGACAGTGACTGAAGCTTTCTTT. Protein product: CASTLGTVTEAFF.

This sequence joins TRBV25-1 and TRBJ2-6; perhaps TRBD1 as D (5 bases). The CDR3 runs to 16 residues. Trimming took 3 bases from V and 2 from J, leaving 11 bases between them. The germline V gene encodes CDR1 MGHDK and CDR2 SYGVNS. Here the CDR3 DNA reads TGTGCCAGCAGTGATCCAGGGTCAACTGGGGCCAACGTCCTGACTTTC. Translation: CASSDPGSTGANVLTF. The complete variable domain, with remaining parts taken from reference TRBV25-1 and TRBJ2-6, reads EADIYQTPRYLVIGTGKKITLECSQTMGHDKMYWYQQDPGMELHLIHYSYGVNSTEKGDLSSESTVSRIRTEHFPLTLESARPSHTSQYLCASSDPGSTGANVLTFGAGSRLTVL.

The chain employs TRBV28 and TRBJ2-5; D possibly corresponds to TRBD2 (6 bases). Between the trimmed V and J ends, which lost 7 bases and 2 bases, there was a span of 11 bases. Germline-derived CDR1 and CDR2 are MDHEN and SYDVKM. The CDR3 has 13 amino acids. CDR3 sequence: CASTLGGQETQYF. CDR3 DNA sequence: TGTGCCAGCACCCTCGGGGGTCAAGAGACCCAGTACTTC.

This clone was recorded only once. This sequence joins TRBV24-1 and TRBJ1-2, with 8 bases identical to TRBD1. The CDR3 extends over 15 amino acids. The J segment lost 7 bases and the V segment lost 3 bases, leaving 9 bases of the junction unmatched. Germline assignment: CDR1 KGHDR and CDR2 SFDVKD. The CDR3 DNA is TGTGCCACCAGTGATGGAGGACAGGGCCTTGGTGGCTACACCTTC. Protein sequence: CATSDGGQGLGGYTF.

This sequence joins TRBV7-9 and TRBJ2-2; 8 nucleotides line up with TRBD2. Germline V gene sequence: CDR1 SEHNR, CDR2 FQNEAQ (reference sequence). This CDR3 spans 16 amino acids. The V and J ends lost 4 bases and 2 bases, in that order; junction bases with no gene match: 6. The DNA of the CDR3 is TGTGCCAGCAGCTCCACCACTAGCGGAAACACCGGGGAGCTGTTTTTT. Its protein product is CASSSTTSGNTGELFF. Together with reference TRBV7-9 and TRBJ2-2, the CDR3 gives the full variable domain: DTGVSQNPRHKITKRGQNVTFRCDPISEHNRLYWYRQTLGQGPEFLTYFQNEAQLEKSRLLSDRFSAERPKGSFSTLEIQRTEQGDSAMYLCASSSTTSGNTGELFFGEGSRLTVL.

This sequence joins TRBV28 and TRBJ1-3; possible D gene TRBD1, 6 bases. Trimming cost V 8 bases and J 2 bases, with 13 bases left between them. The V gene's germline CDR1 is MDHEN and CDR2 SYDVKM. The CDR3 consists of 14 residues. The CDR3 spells CASSRGGAGNTIYF. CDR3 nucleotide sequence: TGTGCCAGCTCTAGGGGGGGGGCTGGAAACACCATATATTTT.

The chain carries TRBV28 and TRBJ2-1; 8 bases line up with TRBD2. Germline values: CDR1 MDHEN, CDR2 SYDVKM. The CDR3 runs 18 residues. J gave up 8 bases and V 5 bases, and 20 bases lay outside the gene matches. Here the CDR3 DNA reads TGTGCCAGCAGTCCTAGACTAGCGCTCGGATCGAAGAACGATGAGCAGTTCTTC. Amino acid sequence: CASSPRLALGSKNDEQFF.

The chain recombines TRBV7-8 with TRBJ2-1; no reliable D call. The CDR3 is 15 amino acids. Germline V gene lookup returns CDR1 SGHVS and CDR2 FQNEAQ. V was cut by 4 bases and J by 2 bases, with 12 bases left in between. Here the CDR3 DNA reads TGTGCCAGCAGCTCCGAGGCGCGACCCTACAATGAGCAGTTCTTC. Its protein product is CASSSEARPYNEQFF.

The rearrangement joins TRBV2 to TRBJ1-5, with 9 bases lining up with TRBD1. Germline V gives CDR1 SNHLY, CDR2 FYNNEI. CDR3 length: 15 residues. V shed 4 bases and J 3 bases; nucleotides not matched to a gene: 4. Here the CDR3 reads CASSGDRAHNQPQHF. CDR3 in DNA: TGTGCCAGCAGTGGGGACAGGGCTCACAATCAGCCCCAGCATTTT.

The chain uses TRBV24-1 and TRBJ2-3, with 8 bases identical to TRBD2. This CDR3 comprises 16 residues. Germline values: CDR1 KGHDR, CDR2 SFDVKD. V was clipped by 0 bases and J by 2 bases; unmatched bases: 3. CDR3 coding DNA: TGTGCCACCAGTGATTTGGTACTAGCGGACACAGATACGCAGTATTTT. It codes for CATSDLVLADTDTQYF.

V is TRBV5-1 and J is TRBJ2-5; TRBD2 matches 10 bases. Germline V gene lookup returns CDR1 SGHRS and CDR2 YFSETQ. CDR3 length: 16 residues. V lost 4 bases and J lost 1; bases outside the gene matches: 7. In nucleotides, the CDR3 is TGCGCCAGCAGCCCAGGACGGACTAGCGGCCAAGAGACCCAGTACTTC. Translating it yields CASSPGRTSGQETQYF.

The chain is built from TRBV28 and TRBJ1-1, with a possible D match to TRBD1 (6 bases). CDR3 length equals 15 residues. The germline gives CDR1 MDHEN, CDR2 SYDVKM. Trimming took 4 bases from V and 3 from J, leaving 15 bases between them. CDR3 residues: CASSSPDRTHTEAFF. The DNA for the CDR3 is TGTGCCAGCAGTTCCCCAGACAGGACTCACACTGAAGCTTTCTTT.

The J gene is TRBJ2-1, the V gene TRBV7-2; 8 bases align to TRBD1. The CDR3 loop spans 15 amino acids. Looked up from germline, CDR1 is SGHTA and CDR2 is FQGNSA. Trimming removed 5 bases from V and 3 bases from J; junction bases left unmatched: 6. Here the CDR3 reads CASSRTGGIYNEQFF. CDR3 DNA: TGTGCCAGCAGCCGCACAGGGGGAATCTACAATGAGCAGTTCTTC. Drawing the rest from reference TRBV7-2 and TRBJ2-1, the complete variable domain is GAGVSQSPSNKVTEKGKDVELRCDPISGHTALYWYRQSLGQGLEFLIYFQGNSAPDKSGLPSDRFSAERTGGSVSTLTIQRTQQEDSAVYLCASSRTGGIYNEQFFGPGTRLTVL.